A selection of T cell receptor beta chains follows, all from one sample in a study of blood T cell repertoires in COVID-19. The assay was immunoSEQ multiplex PCR, and TCRdb's table has in-frame clones only and misses some. The table records 100,000 to 150,000 clones, almost 70% of them present only once. Sequenced: peripheral blood. These receptors came from a woman in her seventies with acute or convalescent COVID-19. Both conserved end residues are part of each CDR3. D genes are given only for firm matches. Size is stated for part of the rows, as once, few or many counts, or as a class when the clone is expanded.

V gene	clone size	D gene	J gene	CDR3 protein	CDR3 DNA
TRBV6-1	NA	TRBD1	TRBJ1-1	CASSPPGQWNTEAFF	TGTGCCAGCAGTCCCCCGGGACAGTGGAACACTGAAGCTTTCTTT
TRBV3-1/TRBV3-2	NA	NA	TRBJ2-5	CASSSRGTLVETQYF	TGTGCCAGCAGCTCCCGAGGAACCCTAGTGGAGACCCAGTACTTC
TRBV7-9	NA	NA	TRBJ2-5	CASSLADRYQETQYF	TGTGCCAGCAGCTTGGCGGACAGATACCAAGAGACCCAGTACTTC
TRBV25-1	NA	NA	TRBJ1-2	CASSEWAGDRYGYTF	TGTGCCAGCAGTGAATGGGCAGGGGATCGCTATGGCTACACCTTC
TRBV5-1	few	TRBD1	TRBJ2-1	CASSFQGDPKGEQFF	TGCGCCAGCAGCTTTCAGGGGGATCCTAAAGGTGAGCAGTTCTTC
TRBV3-1/TRBV3-2	NA	NA	TRBJ1-4	CASSRQATNEKLFF	TGTGCCAGCAGCCGACAGGCAACTAATGAAAAACTGTTTTTT
TRBV6-5	NA	NA	TRBJ1-2	CASSVIVGQNYGYTF	TGTGCCAGCTCCGTGATAGTCGGACAAAACTATGGCTACACCTTC
TRBV7-8	NA	TRBD1	TRBJ1-2	CASSLAVGGDYGYTF	TGTGCCAGCAGCTTAGCGGTAGGGGGCGACTATGGCTACACCTTC
TRBV19	few	NA	TRBJ1-4	CASSVGGEKLFF	TGTGCCAGTAGTGTGGGAGGCGAAAAACTGTTTTTT
TRBV19	NA	NA	TRBJ2-7	CASSIRGLPYEQYF	TGTGCCAGTAGTATACGGGGTCTTCCCTACGAGCAGTACTTC
TRBV6-5	NA	NA	TRBJ1-4	CASSPRTADREKLFF	TGTGCCAGCAGTCCGAGGACAGCTGATCGAGAAAAACTGTTTTTT
TRBV9	NA	NA	TRBJ1-1	CATAGGSDTEAFF	TGTGCCACCGCGGGGGGTTCCGACACTGAAGCTTTCTTT
TRBV4-1	NA	NA	TRBJ2-1	CASSQVGRSHNEQFF	TGCGCCAGCAGCCAAGTCGGGAGAAGCCACAATGAGCAGTTCTTC
TRBV12-3/TRBV12-4	NA	NA	TRBJ2-3	CASRRGTDTQYF	TGTGCCAGCCGACGGGGCACAGATACGCAGTATTTT
TRBV7-2	NA	TRBD2	TRBJ2-3	CASSLVSLAGGPSTDTQYF	TGTGCCAGCAGCTTAGTGTCTCTAGCGGGAGGCCCGAGCACAGATACGCAGTATTTT
TRBV7-2	NA	NA	TRBJ1-2	CASSLALRPRDYGYTF	TGTGCCAGCAGCTTAGCTCTTCGGCCTCGGGACTATGGCTACACCTTC
TRBV10-3	NA	TRBD2	TRBJ2-7	CAISTGGGNEQYF	TGTGCCATCAGTACTGGGGGAGGGAACGAGCAGTACTTC
TRBV18	NA	TRBD2	TRBJ2-1	CASCTSGDYNEQFF	TGTGCCAGCTGCACTAGCGGGGACTACAATGAGCAGTTCTTC
TRBV19	many	NA	TRBJ1-2	CASSFLQARDGYTF	TGTGCCAGTAGTTTCTTACAGGCTAGAGATGGCTACACCTTC
TRBV6-1	NA	NA	TRBJ1-5	CASSESGDQPQHF	TGTGCCAGCAGTGAGTCAGGGGACCAGCCCCAGCATTTT
TRBV2	NA	NA	TRBJ1-5	CASSGSFINQPQHF	TGTGCCAGCAGTGGGAGTTTCATCAATCAGCCCCAGCATTTT
TRBV11-3	NA	NA	TRBJ2-2	CASRKAGGELFF	TGTGCCAGCAGAAAAGCGGGCGGGGAGCTGTTTTTT
TRBV18	NA	TRBD1	TRBJ1-5	CASSLGQGGNQPQHF	TGTGCCAGCTCACTCGGACAGGGGGGCAATCAGCCCCAGCATTTT
TRBV7-2	NA	TRBD1	TRBJ1-1	CASSLTGFTEAFF	TGTGCCAGCAGCTTGACAGGGTTCACTGAAGCTTTCTTT
TRBV6-6	NA	NA	TRBJ2-3	CATSPGTDTQYF	TGTGCCACCTCTCCGGGCACAGATACGCAGTATTTT
TRBV29-1	once	TRBD2	TRBJ2-5	CSVRTSGGAGKETQYF	TGCAGCGTTAGGACTAGCGGGGGGGCCGGGAAAGAGACCCAGTACTTC
TRBV9	NA	TRBD1	TRBJ1-2	CASSLRDRNYGYTF	TGTGCCAGCAGCCTCCGGGACAGGAACTATGGCTACACCTTC
TRBV14	few	NA	TRBJ2-1	CASSLGTALNHNEQFF	TGTGCCAGCAGCCTCGGGACTGCCCTTAACCACAATGAGCAGTTCTTC
TRBV11-2	NA	TRBD1	TRBJ2-1	CASSGGTGEREQFF	TGTGCCAGCAGCGGCGGGACAGGGGAGAGGGAGCAGTTCTTC
TRBV4-3	NA	TRBD2	TRBJ2-3	CASSQGLTAGGPRTQYF	TGCGCCAGCAGCCAAGGACTTACGGCGGGGGGGCCTCGTACGCAGTATTTT
TRBV12-3/TRBV12-4	NA	TRBD1	TRBJ1-2	CASSRDRGYGYTF	TGTGCCAGCAGTCGGGACAGGGGCTATGGCTACACCTTC
TRBV24-1	NA	NA	TRBJ1-6	CASGEEDGGSSYNSPLHF	TGTGCCTCAGGGGAGGAGGATGGCGGGAGCTCCTATAATTCACCCCTCCACTTT
TRBV11-3	medium-sized	NA	TRBJ2-7	CASSSPYTSSYEQYF	TGTGCCAGCAGCTCGCCCTATACGAGCTCCTACGAGCAGTACTTC
TRBV5-1	few	NA	TRBJ1-6	CASSSPGDSPLHF	TGCGCCAGCAGCTCCCCCGGGGATTCACCCCTCCACTTT
TRBV28	NA	TRBD2	TRBJ2-3	CASSRSGTYTDTQYF	TGTGCCAGCAGTCGCAGCGGGACCTACACAGATACGCAGTATTTT
TRBV30	NA	NA	TRBJ1-1	CAWTRQVNTEAFF	TGTGCCTGGACAAGACAGGTGAACACTGAAGCTTTCTTT
TRBV12-3/TRBV12-4	NA	NA	TRBJ1-1	CASSPQGNTEAFF	TGTGCCAGCAGCCCTCAGGGGAACACTGAAGCTTTCTTT
TRBV6-5	NA	TRBD1	TRBJ1-2	CASRLTGAGGYTF	TGTGCCAGCAGATTGACAGGGGCGGGTGGCTACACCTTC
TRBV6-6	NA	TRBD1	TRBJ2-1	CASTRGQGYNEQFF	TGTGCCAGCACCAGAGGACAGGGATACAATGAGCAGTTCTTC
TRBV27	NA	NA	TRBJ2-7	CASSLLGTRAYEQYF	TGTGCCAGCAGTTTATTGGGGACACGAGCCTACGAGCAGTACTTC
TRBV7-3	NA	TRBD2	TRBJ2-1	CASSLVGTSSYNEQFF	TGTGCCAGCAGCTTAGTAGGGACTAGCAGTTACAATGAGCAGTTCTTC